The entry that follows covers one T cell receptor (beta chain) sequence. This specimen comes from a study of OX40 agonist ivuxolimab in advanced cancers. TCRdb's table, derived via immunoSEQ multiplex PCR, lists solely in-frame clones and lacks some. The repertoire includes under 85,000 clones, 80% to 85% of them detected once, and more than 4% sits in the top ten. The source is an adult with an advanced solid tumor such as melanoma, head and neck, liver or kidney cancer. The sample in question was CD4+ or CD8+ T cells sorted from blood, obtained in a trial of the OX40 agonist ivuxolimab.

The CDR3 DNA is TGTGCCAGCAGCTTAATAGGGGGGTACGAGCAGTACTTC. Residues: CASSLIGGYEQYF. This rearrangement joins TRBV7-3 to TRBJ2-5; D tentatively fits TRBD1 or TRBD2 (6 bases each). The J call may be faulty, since TRBJ2-7 better matches the DNA end. The CDR3 runs 13 residues. Germline loops: CDR1 SGHTA, CDR2 FQGTGA.